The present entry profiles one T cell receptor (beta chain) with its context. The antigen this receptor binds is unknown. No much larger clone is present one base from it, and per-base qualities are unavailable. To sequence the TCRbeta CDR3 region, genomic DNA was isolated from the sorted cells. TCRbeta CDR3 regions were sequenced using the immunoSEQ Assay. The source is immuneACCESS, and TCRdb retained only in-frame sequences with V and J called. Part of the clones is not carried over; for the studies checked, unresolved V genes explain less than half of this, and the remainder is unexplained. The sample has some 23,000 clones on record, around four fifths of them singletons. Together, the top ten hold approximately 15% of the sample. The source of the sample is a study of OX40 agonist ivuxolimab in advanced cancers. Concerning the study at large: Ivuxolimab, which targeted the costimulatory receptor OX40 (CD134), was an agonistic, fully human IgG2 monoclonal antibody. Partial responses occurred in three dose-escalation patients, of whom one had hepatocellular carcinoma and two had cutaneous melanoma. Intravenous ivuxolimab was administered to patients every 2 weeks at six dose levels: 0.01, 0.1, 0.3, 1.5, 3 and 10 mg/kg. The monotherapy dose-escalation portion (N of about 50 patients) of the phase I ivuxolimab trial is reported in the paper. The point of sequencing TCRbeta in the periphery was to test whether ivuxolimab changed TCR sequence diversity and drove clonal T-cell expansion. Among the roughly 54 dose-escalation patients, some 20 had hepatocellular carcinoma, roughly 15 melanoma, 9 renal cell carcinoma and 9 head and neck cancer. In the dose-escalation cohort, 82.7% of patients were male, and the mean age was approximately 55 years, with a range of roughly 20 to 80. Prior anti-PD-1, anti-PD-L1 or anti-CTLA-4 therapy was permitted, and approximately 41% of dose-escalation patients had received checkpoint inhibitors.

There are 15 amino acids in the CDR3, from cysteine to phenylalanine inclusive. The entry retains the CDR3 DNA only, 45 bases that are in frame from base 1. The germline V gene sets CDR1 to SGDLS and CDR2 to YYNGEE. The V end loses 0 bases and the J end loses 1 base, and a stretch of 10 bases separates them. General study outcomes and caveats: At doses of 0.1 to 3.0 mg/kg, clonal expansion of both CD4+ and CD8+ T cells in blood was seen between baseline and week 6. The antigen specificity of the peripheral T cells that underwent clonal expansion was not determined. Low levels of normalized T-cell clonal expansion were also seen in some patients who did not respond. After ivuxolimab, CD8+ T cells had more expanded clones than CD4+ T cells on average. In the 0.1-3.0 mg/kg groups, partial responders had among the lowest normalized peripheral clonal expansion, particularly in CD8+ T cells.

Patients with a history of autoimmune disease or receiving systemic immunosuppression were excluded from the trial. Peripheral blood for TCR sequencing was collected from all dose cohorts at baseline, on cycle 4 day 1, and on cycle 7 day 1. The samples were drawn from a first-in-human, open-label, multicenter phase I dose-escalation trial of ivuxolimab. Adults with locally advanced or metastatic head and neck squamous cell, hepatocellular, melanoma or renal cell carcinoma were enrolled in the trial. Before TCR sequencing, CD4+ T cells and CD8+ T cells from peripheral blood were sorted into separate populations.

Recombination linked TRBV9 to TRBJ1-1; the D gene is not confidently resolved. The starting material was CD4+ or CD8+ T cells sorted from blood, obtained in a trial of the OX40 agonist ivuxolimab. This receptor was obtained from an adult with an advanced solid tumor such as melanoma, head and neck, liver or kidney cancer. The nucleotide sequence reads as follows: TGTGCCAGCAGCGTAGATGCGGTGCGGAACACTGAAGCTTTCTTT. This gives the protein CASSVDAVRNTEAFF.